The clone carrying this TCR beta chain was found a few times. V was cut by 6 bases and J by 1 base, with 6 bases left in between. Germline-derived CDR1 and CDR2 are MDHEN and SYDVKM. The CDR3 totals 12 residues. The sample belongs to a study of T cells after yellow fever vaccination. TCRdb reanalysed the 5' RACE reads using MiXCR and keeps one entry per CDR3 protein. The sample records around 250,000 distinct CDR3 sequences, about 5.2% being singletons. This chain connects TRBV28 to TRBJ1-1; D uncertain. The TCR sequence derives from a man in his late teens or twenties who received the YFV17D yellow fever vaccine. Material: CD4+ T cells sorted from PBMCs, obtained on the day of the yellow fever booster vaccination. The CDR3 nucleotides read TGTGCCAGCAGGTGGGGGAACACTGAAGCTTTCTTT. It specifies CASRWGNTEAFF. Looking up the rest from reference TRBV28 and TRBJ1-1 gives the full variable domain: DVKVTQSSRYLVKRTGEKVFLECVQDMDHENMFWYRQDPGLGLRLIYFSYDVKMKEKGDIPEGYSVSREKKERFSLILESASTNQTSMYLCASRWGNTEAFFGQGTRLTVV.